This T cell receptor beta chain was captured by sequencing in a study of CD8 T cells in ankylosing spondylitis. Study-level findings and limits: Some motif variants were previously reported in reactive arthritis synovial fluid and blood. It was reported that disease-linked clones were significantly enriched in matched ankylosing spondylitis synovial fluid. Clones linked to the disease showed a CD8+ phenotype. They occurred at relatively low frequencies in peripheral blood. A motif of 7 or 8 highly homologous TCR beta variants was seen as apparently characteristic of ankylosing spondylitis blood.

Using quantitative 5'-RACE with molecular barcodes, the authors made TCR beta libraries. Via MiXCR, TCRdb re-called the 5' RACE reads, giving one row per CDR3 protein. The sample lists about 800,000 distinct CDR3 sequences, about 12% occurring once. There are many counts of this clonotype. Its target is not known. Per the germline V gene, CDR1 is DFQATT and CDR2 is SNEGSKA (reference sequence). With 4 bases removed from V and 2 bases from J, the gap between germline ends came to 5 bases. The CDR3 spans 11 residues. The clonotype was recovered from a male donor with ankylosing spondylitis. This chain uses TRBV20-1 with TRBJ1-1; D remains ambiguous. Material: blood, either unsorted or a sorted T cell fraction (not recorded which). CDR3 sequence (DNA): TGCAGTGCTAAACGAAACACTGAAGCTTTCTTT. It specifies CSAKRNTEAFF.